This T cell receptor (beta chain) emerged from a study of cytomegalovirus exposure and HLA in healthy donors. Comment on this clone: Its specificity is unknown.

13 Jbeta primers and 60 Vbeta primers were used for the PCR. Measured with immunoSEQ multiplex PCR; TCRdb has only the in-frame clones, and not every one. The table lists about 130,000 clones. Trimming removed 7 bases from V and 8 bases from J, with 22 bases in between. This CDR3 contains 15 residues. The germline V gene has CDR1 LNHDA and CDR2 SQIVND (reference sequence). General study findings and limits: Presence/absence analyses took donor sequencing depth as roughly uniform. Among the sequence variants, a highly shared cluster was likely an artifact of sequencing. A missense variant in DCLRE1C was later tied to TCR beta V- and J-gene trimming. Accounts indicate the classifier identified cytomegalovirus status with strong specificity and sensitivity.

The sequenced material came from PBMCs. This rearrangement joins TRBV19 to TRBJ2-3, with D perhaps TRBD1 (5 bases). The receptor comes from a man between 18 and 29 years old in good health and CMV-seronegative. This chain's CDR3 is CASTSLGPRQGTQYF. CDR3 bases: TGTGCCAGTACTTCCTTGGGGCCCCGGCAGGGTACGCAGTATTTT.